The 26 T cell receptor beta chains below come from one sample, sequenced in a study of cytomegalovirus exposure and HLA in healthy donors. 13 Jbeta primers and 60 Vbeta primers were used for the PCR. Clones were read by immunoSEQ multiplex PCR, and TCRdb kept only the in-frame ones, dropping some. Found here are 80,000 to 100,000 clones, roughly two thirds of them singletons; the top ten hold over 2%. The sequenced sample consisted of PBMCs. The origin of the receptors is a man in his forties or fifties in good health and CMV-seronegative.

This rearrangement joins TRBV5-1 to TRBJ2-4, with 10 bases fitting TRBD1. Trimming cost V 3 bases and J 9 bases; bases outside gene matches: 6. The length of the CDR3 is 14 residues. Germline lookup yields CDR1 SGHRS and CDR2 YFSETQ. For the CDR3, the DNA is TGCGCCAGCAGCTGGACGGGACAGGGGATCATTCAGTACTTC. Translated, it gives CASSWTGQGIIQYF.

The rearrangement links TRBV9 to TRBJ2-1; no clear D gene. V was shortened by 1 base and J by 4 bases, with 6 bases between the two germline ends. The CDR3 loop spans 13 amino acids. The germline V gene has CDR1 SGDLS and CDR2 YYNGEE. CDR3: CASSVQDYNEQFF. The CDR3 bases are TGTGCCAGCAGCGTACAGGATTACAATGAGCAGTTCTTC.

The CDR3 spells CASSPRQTGTASYEQYF. The CDR3 region has the DNA TGTGCCAGCAGCCCACGACAAACAGGGACCGCCTCCTACGAGCAGTACTTC. The chain joins TRBV7-9 to TRBJ2-7; maybe TRBD1 (6 bases). The CDR3 contains 17 residues. V was pared by 5 bases and J by 0 bases, with 20 bases between. Per germline, CDR1 SEHNR and CDR2 FQNEAQ (reference sequence).

V usage is TRBV18 and J usage is TRBJ1-2; the D gene is possibly TRBD1 (6 bases). The CDR3 covers 15 residues. Germline-derived CDR1 and CDR2 are KGHSH and LQKENI. Trimming pared 2 bases from V and 3 bases from J, leaving 13 bases between. Here the CDR3 DNA reads TGTGCCAGCTCACCAGGGGGCAGGGCGGACTATGGCTACACCTTC. Residues: CASSPGGRADYGYTF. Variable domain in full (rest from reference TRBV18 and TRBJ1-2): NAGVMQNPRHLVRRRGQEARLRCSPMKGHSHVYWYRQLPEEGLKFMVYLQKENIIDESGMPKERFSAEFPKEGPSILRIQQVVRGDSAAYFCASSPGGRADYGYTFGSGTRLTVV.

The chain is built from TRBV5-5 and TRBJ2-7; D perhaps matches TRBD1 (7 bases). The CDR3 is 15 residues long. The germline V gene encodes CDR1 SGHKS and CDR2 YYEKEE (reference sequence). Deletions cut 2 bases from V and 4 bases from J, with 16 bases between. The chain's CDR3 is CASSLRQGGEYEQYF. In DNA form, the CDR3 reads TGTGCCAGCAGCTTAAGGCAGGGGGGAGAGTACGAGCAGTACTTC.

The gene calls are TRBV5-1 and TRBJ2-7; 7 bases agree with TRBD1. There are 14 residues in the CDR3. V was clipped by 0 bases and J by 5 bases; unmatched bases: 5. CDR1 SGHRS and CDR2 YFSETQ come from the germline V gene. The CDR3 bases are TGCGCCAGCAGCTTGGGACAGGGTGCTCACGAGCAGTACTTC. Translated, it gives CASSLGQGAHEQYF.

There are a few counts of this clone. The CDR3 protein is CASSDPNNEQFF. The CDR3 bases are TGCGCCAGCAGTGACCCTAACAATGAGCAGTTCTTC. This rearrangement joins TRBV10-1 to TRBJ2-1; D unresolved. The CDR3 extends over 12 amino acids. Germline V CDR1 and CDR2: WNHNN, SYGVQD (reference sequence). Trimming shortened V by 3 bases and J by 5 bases, and 5 bases separated the two germline ends.

The rearrangement links TRBV12-5 to TRBJ2-1; 12 positions match TRBD2. CDR1 is LGHNT and CDR2 is FRNRAP in the germline V gene. The CDR3 is made up of 16 amino acids. J lost 8 bases, V lost 4 bases, and 9 bases had no gene match. The CDR3 protein is CASGWVTSGRMDEQFF. CDR3 nucleotides: TGTGCTAGTGGTTGGGTCACTAGCGGGAGGATGGATGAGCAGTTCTTC.

The chain links TRBV6-5 to TRBJ1-2, with 7 bases that match TRBD1. Trimming removed 4 bases from V and 4 bases from J; junction bases left unmatched: 6. This CDR3 is 14 amino acids long. Germline CDR1 and CDR2: MNHEY and SVGAGI. The CDR3 DNA follows: TGTGCCAGCAGTTCAGGGGGATCCGCCTATGGCTACACCTTC. It specifies CASSSGGSAYGYTF.

The chain couples TRBV10-3 to TRBJ1-3; TRBD1 agrees at 8 bases. There are 18 residues in the CDR3. Germline CDR1 reads ENHRY; CDR2 reads SYGVKD. With V trimmed by 6 bases and J by 0 bases, 13 bases remained unmatched. The CDR3 loop is CAISMDISGGGSGNTIYF. CDR3 coding DNA: TGTGCCATCAGCATGGACATCTCAGGGGGCGGCTCTGGAAACACCATATATTTT.

The chain combines TRBV9 with TRBJ2-1; TRBD1 agrees at 8 bases. Losses at the gene ends were 0 bases for V and 1 base for J; bases not matched to a gene: 12. CDR3 length equals 19 residues. CDR1 SGDLS and CDR2 YYNGEE come from the germline V gene. CDR3 nucleotide sequence: TGTGCCAGCAGCGTAGTCGGTAATGCCGACAGGGGATCCTACAATGAGCAGTTCTTC. Translation gives CASSVVGNADRGSYNEQFF.

This chain connects TRBV19 to TRBJ2-5, with 9 bases lining up with TRBD2. The assigned J gene may be wrong: the sequence end matches TRBJ2-7 better. CDR3 size: 15 residues. Germline V gene sequence: CDR1 LNHDA, CDR2 SQIVND (reference sequence). CDR3 coding DNA: TGTGCCAGTAGTATGGGTCTAGCGGGGACCTACGAGCAGTACTTC. Residues: CASSMGLAGTYEQYF.

This chain connects TRBV9 to TRBJ2-3, with D possibly matching TRBD2 (6 bases). Trimming pared 0 bases from V and 0 bases from J, leaving 14 bases between. The CDR3 is 17 amino acids. The germline V gene encodes CDR1 SGDLS and CDR2 YYNGEE. The CDR3 loop reads CASSVATGLPSTDTQYF. The CDR3 bases are TGTGCCAGCAGCGTAGCTACGGGACTTCCTAGCACAGATACGCAGTATTTT.

The J gene is TRBJ1-2, the V gene TRBV6-1, with D possibly matching TRBD1 (5 bases). There are 13 residues in the CDR3. CDR1 and CDR2 from the germline V gene are MNHNS and SASEGT. V shed 7 bases and J shed 1 base, with 10 bases lying between them. CDR3 nucleotide sequence: TGTGCCAGCACTCGGGGGATTAACTATGGCTACACCTTC. The encoded protein is CASTRGINYGYTF.

The chain has TRBV27 and TRBJ2-7, with 7 positions matching TRBD2. V gave up 5 bases and J gave up 0 bases; unmatched junction bases: 7. This CDR3 has 15 residues. Germline V gene data show CDR1 as MNHEY and CDR2 as SMNVEV (reference sequence). The CDR3 nucleotides read TGTGCCAGCAGTCCGGGGGACTATAACTCCTACGAGCAGTACTTC. Translated: CASSPGDYNSYEQYF.

This clone has a handful of counts. This chain links TRBV2 with TRBJ2-5; 7 bases agree with TRBD1. Germline assignment: CDR1 SNHLY and CDR2 FYNNEI. V trimming: 8 bases; J trimming: 4 bases; junction bases outside the gene matches: 7. The CDR3 spans 13 residues. CDR3 in amino acids: CASGRDRVETQYF. The CDR3 DNA reads TGTGCCAGCGGTCGGGACAGAGTAGAGACCCAGTACTTC.

The chain links TRBV18 to TRBJ2-5; 7 nucleotides line up with TRBD1. The J call may be in error: the DNA end matches TRBJ2-7 better. The germline V gene has CDR1 KGHSH and CDR2 LQKENI. The CDR3 contains 14 residues. CDR3 sequence reads: CASSPQGVSYEQYF. CDR3 nucleotides: TGTGCCAGCTCCCCCCAGGGGGTTTCCTACGAGCAGTACTTC.

This chain uses TRBV7-9 with TRBJ2-2, with a tentative D call TRBD1 (5 bases). This CDR3 region has 12 residues. V was clipped by 6 bases and J by 7 bases, with 9 bases between them. CDR1 SEHNR and CDR2 FQNEAQ come from the germline V gene (reference sequence). The CDR3 here is CASRQVVGELFF. The CDR3 DNA reads as TGTGCCAGCAGACAGGTGGTCGGGGAGCTGTTTTTT.

This chain uses TRBV28 with TRBJ1-5; 7 bases line up with TRBD1. Trimming took 4 bases from V and 3 from J; bases not matched to a gene: 3. Germline assignment: CDR1 MDHEN and CDR2 SYDVKM. CDR3 length: 14 amino acids. DNA for the CDR3: TGTGCCAGCAGTTACGACAGGGACAATCAGCCCCAGCATTTT. Residues: CASSYDRDNQPQHF. Full variable domain (rest looked up from reference TRBV28 and TRBJ1-5): DVKVTQSSRYLVKRTGEKVFLECVQDMDHENMFWYRQDPGLGLRLIYFSYDVKMKEKGDIPEGYSVSREKKERFSLILESASTNQTSMYLCASSYDRDNQPQHFGDGTRLSIL.

This chain links TRBV19 with TRBJ1-1, with D possibly matching TRBD1 (5 bases). Germline V gene sequence: CDR1 LNHDA, CDR2 SQIVND (reference sequence). The CDR3 is made up of 15 amino acids. V shed 3 bases and J shed 1 base, with 12 bases lying between them. The CDR3 region has the DNA TGTGCCAGTAGTATCGCTGGGGCTGGGAACACTGAAGCTTTCTTT. Amino acids: CASSIAGAGNTEAFF.

The V and J genes are TRBV5-1 and TRBJ2-1, with 11 bases identical to TRBD1. This CDR3 region has 15 residues. The germline CDR1 and CDR2 sequences are SGHRS and YFSETQ. V lost 5 bases and J lost 4; bases outside the gene matches: 5. The DNA of the CDR3 is TGCGCCAGCAGGCTGGGACAGGGGGGATACAATGAGCAGTTCTTC. Amino acids: CASRLGQGGYNEQFF.

The chain uses TRBV7-2 and TRBJ2-1; D is undetermined. The germline CDR1 and CDR2 sequences are SGHTA and FQGNSA. V was clipped by 5 bases and J by 7 bases, with 21 bases between them. The CDR3 extends over 16 amino acids. CDR3 nucleotide sequence: TGTGCCAGCAGCCGCCAGGAACCCGCCGGTGGGAATGAGCAGTTCTTC. It specifies CASSRQEPAGGNEQFF.

This clone was observed a few times. The chain recombines TRBV19 with TRBJ2-7, with a tentative D call TRBD2 (6 bases). V was shortened by 6 bases and J by 1 base, with 16 bases between the two germline ends. The germline V gene has CDR1 LNHDA and CDR2 SQIVND (reference sequence). The CDR3 extends over 15 amino acids. CDR3 bases: TGTGCCAGTAGCCCGGAGGGAAGAGCGTCCTACGAGCAGTACTTC. It yields the protein CASSPEGRASYEQYF.

J is TRBJ2-1 and V is TRBV19, with 7 bases fitting TRBD2. Trimming at V came to 6 bases and at J to 6 bases, leaving 11 bases not matched to a gene. Germline V gene data show CDR1 as LNHDA and CDR2 as SQIVND (reference sequence). This CDR3 region has 15 residues. This chain's CDR3 is CASSDPGGSSNEQFF. CDR3 coding DNA: TGTGCCAGTAGCGATCCGGGGGGATCTTCCAATGAGCAGTTCTTC.

The rearrangement uses TRBV7-8 and TRBJ2-3, with D possibly being TRBD2 (5 bases). The ends were cut back, 8 bases at V and 0 bases at J, with 9 bases in the middle. The CDR3 totals 13 residues. The V gene's germline CDR1 is SGHVS and CDR2 FQNEAQ. CDR3 in amino acids: CASPPGSTDTQYF. CDR3 sequence (DNA): TGTGCCAGCCCTCCGGGAAGCACAGATACGCAGTATTTT.

The count of this clone is one. This chain links TRBV28 with TRBJ1-4; 10 bases fit TRBD1. The CDR3 has 13 amino acids. The germline gives CDR1 MDHEN, CDR2 SYDVKM. V was clipped by 8 bases and J by 7 bases; unmatched bases: 4. The chain's CDR3 is CASRDRGFEKLFF. The CDR3 DNA is TGTGCCAGCCGGGACAGGGGATTTGAAAAACTGTTTTTT.